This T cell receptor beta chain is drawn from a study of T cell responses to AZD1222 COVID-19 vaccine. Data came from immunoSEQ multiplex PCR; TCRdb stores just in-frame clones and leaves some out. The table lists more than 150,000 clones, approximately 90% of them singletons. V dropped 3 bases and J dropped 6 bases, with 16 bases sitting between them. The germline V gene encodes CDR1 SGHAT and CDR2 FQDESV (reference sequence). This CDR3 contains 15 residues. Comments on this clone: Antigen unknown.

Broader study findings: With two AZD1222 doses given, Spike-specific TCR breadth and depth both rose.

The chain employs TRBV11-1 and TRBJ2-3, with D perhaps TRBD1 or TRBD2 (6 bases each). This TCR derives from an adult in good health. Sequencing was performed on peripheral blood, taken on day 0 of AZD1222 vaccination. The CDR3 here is CASSFSGRGGDTQYF. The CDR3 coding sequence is TGTGCCAGCAGCTTTAGCGGCAGGGGAGGTGATACGCAGTATTTT.